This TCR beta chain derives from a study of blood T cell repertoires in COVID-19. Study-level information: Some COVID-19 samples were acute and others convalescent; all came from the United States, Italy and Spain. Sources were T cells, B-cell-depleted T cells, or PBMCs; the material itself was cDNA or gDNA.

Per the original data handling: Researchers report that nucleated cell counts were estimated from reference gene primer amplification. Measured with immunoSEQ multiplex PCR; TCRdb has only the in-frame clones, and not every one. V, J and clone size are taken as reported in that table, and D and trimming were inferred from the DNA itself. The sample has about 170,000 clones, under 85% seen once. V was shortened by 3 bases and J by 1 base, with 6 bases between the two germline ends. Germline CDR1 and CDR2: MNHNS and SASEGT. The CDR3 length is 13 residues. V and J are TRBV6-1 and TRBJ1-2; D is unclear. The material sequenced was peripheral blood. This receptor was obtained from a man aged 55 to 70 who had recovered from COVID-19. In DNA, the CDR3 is TGTGCCAGCAGTGAGTCGGGTAACTATGGCTACACCTTC. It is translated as CASSESGNYGYTF.